Listed here is a single T cell receptor beta chain. The antigen is unknown. The method was immunoSEQ multiplex PCR; TCRdb's version includes in-frame clones alone and lacks a portion of them. Here the sample spans approximately 140,000 clones, 90% being singletons. V lost 0 bases and J 5 bases, leaving 10 bases between the germline ends. The CDR3 has 14 amino acids. Germline CDR1 and CDR2: LNHNV and YYDKDF (reference sequence). The data stem from a study of T cell responses to AZD1222 COVID-19 vaccine. Study results and caveats: Donors in the cohort were predominantly white British and more often female, and clonal diversity was possibly underestimated. CD4 TCRs associated with vaccination spanned spike, dominating at 160-218 and 743-854.

This receptor was taken from an adult in good health. V usage is TRBV15 and J usage is TRBJ1-1; no reliable D call. The material was peripheral blood, obtained on day 0 of AZD1222 vaccination. CDR3 coding DNA: TGTGCCACCAGCAGAGATCTATACGGAACTGAAGCTTTCTTT. It yields the protein CATSRDLYGTEAFF.